This T cell receptor (beta chain) comes out of a study of cytomegalovirus exposure and HLA in healthy donors. The PCR used 60 Vbeta and 13 Jbeta primers. The repertoire was sequenced with immunoSEQ multiplex PCR; TCRdb's copy has only in-frame clones and lacks some. Here the sample spans fewer than 250,000 clones, about 80% being singletons. Study findings and constraints: Trimming of TCR beta V- and J-genes showed a link, identified in a later analysis, to a missense DCLRE1C variant.

Only a few counts were recorded for this clone. The antigen remains unidentified. Germline assignment: CDR1 LNHDA and CDR2 SQIVND (reference sequence). V was clipped by 3 bases and J by 2 bases, with 16 bases between them. This CDR3 spans 16 amino acids. V gene TRBV19 combines with J gene TRBJ1-2; D may be TRBD1 (5 bases). This sequence was found in a woman aged 40 to 50 in good health and CMV-seronegative. Sequences were obtained from PBMCs. The CDR3 sequence: CASSIGGRRGNYGYTF. CDR3 bases: TGTGCCAGTAGTATCGGGGGGAGGAGAGGGAACTATGGCTACACCTTC.